These 19 T cell receptor beta chains were sequenced from one sample in a study of cytomegalovirus exposure and HLA in healthy donors. In the PCR, 60 Vbeta and 13 Jbeta primers were used. Profiled with immunoSEQ multiplex PCR; TCRdb holds only in-frame clones, not every one. The sample shows about 82,000 clones, over 65% of them seen only once. The sample comprised PBMCs. These receptors all come from a man in his forties or fifties in good health and CMV-seronegative.

The rearrangement links TRBV5-1 to TRBJ2-2; D is perhaps TRBD1 (6 bases). The CDR3 has 13 residues. The V end lost 4 bases, the J end lost 6 bases, and 10 bases lay between the germline ends. Per the germline V gene, CDR1 is SGHRS and CDR2 is YFSETQ. The CDR3, as DNA: TGCGCCAGCAGCGCGACAGGAGCCGGGGAGCTGTTTTTT. It yields the protein CASSATGAGELFF.

This chain joins TRBV2 and TRBJ1-5; 9 bases map to TRBD1. Looked up from germline, CDR1 is SNHLY and CDR2 is FYNNEI. The CDR3 covers 14 residues. Unmatched junction bases numbered 3, after V lost 5 bases and J lost 4 bases. The DNA for the CDR3 is TGTGCCAGCAGTTCAGACAGGGGGAATCAGCCCCAGCATTTT. Translating gives CASSSDRGNQPQHF.

This clone was observed a handful of times. The chain has TRBV23-1 and TRBJ2-5, with TRBD1 identical over 8 bases. TRBV23-1 carries the ORF label, with uncertain function. The CDR3 extends over 15 amino acids. V lost 4 bases and J lost 0; bases outside the gene matches: 4. In DNA, the CDR3 is TGCGCCAGCAGTCCCCCGGACAGGGACCAAGAGACCCAGTACTTC. The encoded protein is CASSPPDRDQETQYF.

The chain uses TRBV2 and TRBJ1-6; 10 bases map to TRBD1. The germline V gene encodes CDR1 SNHLY and CDR2 FYNNEI. J lost 9 bases, V lost 4 bases, and 0 bases had no gene match. The CDR3 is 13 amino acids. CDR3 sequence: CASSGQGASPLHF. The CDR3 DNA follows: TGTGCCAGCAGTGGACAGGGGGCTTCACCCCTCCACTTT.

Written as DNA, the CDR3 is TGCGCCAGCAGCTACCTAGGGAGAGACCAAGAGACCCAGTACTTC. Its translation: CASSYLGRDQETQYF. V usage is TRBV4-1 and J usage is TRBJ2-5, with D possibly matching TRBD2 (5 bases). The CDR3 consists of 15 residues. V lost 5 bases and J lost 0, with 13 bases in between. The germline V gene has CDR1 MGHRA and CDR2 YSYEKL.

This sequence joins TRBV27 and TRBJ2-3; TRBD2 agrees at 15 bases. The CDR3 is made up of 19 amino acids. Losses at the gene ends were 0 bases for V and 1 base for J; bases not matched to a gene: 5. CDR1 is MNHEY, CDR2 SMNVEV, per germline (reference sequence). The CDR3 here is CASSLSWTSGGAGTDTQYF. CDR3 in DNA: TGTGCCAGCAGTTTATCCTGGACTAGCGGGGGGGCAGGCACAGATACGCAGTATTTT.

The chain recombines TRBV14 with TRBJ1-5, with D perhaps matching TRBD1 (5 bases). Germline V gene data show CDR1 as SGHDN and CDR2 as FVKESK. The CDR3 length is 13 residues. V gave up 4 bases and J gave up 13 bases, with 17 bases separating them. The CDR3 DNA reads as TGTGCCAGCAGCCTTGTCAGGGAAAGCCCTCAGCATTTT. The encoded protein is CASSLVRESPQHF.

The rearrangement joins TRBV6-5 to TRBJ2-7; 11 bases align to TRBD2. The V segment lost 6 bases and the J segment 3 bases; nucleotides outside the gene matches: 7. Germline V CDR1 and CDR2: MNHEY, SVGAGI. The CDR3 is 15 amino acids. The CDR3 sequence: CASRPTSGGYYEQYF. Here the CDR3 DNA reads TGTGCCAGCAGGCCCACTAGCGGGGGCTACTACGAGCAGTACTTC.

This clone was counted only a few times. The chain employs TRBV4-3 and TRBJ1-4, with D possibly matching TRBD1 (6 bases). Between the trimmed V and J ends, which lost 5 bases and 0 bases, there was a span of 16 bases. Germline CDR1 LGHNA, CDR2 YSLEER. The CDR3 extends over 17 amino acids. DNA for the CDR3: TGCGCCAGCAGCTATTCGATACAGGGTTCAACTAATGAAAAACTGTTTTTT. Protein product: CASSYSIQGSTNEKLFF.

The chain couples TRBV5-1 to TRBJ2-5; a weak D match, TRBD2 (5 bases). The CDR3 runs to 16 residues. V was cut by 0 bases and J by 5 bases, with 17 bases left in between. Looked up from germline, CDR1 is SGHRS and CDR2 is YFSETQ. This chain's CDR3 is CASSLVAGGGGETQYF. The CDR3 bases are TGCGCCAGCAGCTTGGTTGCTGGAGGAGGTGGGGAGACCCAGTACTTC.

For this clone: One end of the junction is discordant with germline, which a read error may explain. The rearrangement uses TRBV30 and TRBJ1-2, with D possibly TRBD1 on 6 matching bases. The CDR3 sequence is 12 residues long. Germline values: CDR1 GTSNPN, CDR2 SVGIG (reference sequence). The DNA of the CDR3 is TGTGCCTGGAGTCTCCCTTGGGGACACACCCTTTTC. This gives the protein CAWSLPWGHTLF. The full variable domain, rest sourced from reference TRBV30 and TRBJ1-2, is SQTIHQWPATLVQPVGSPLSLECTVEGTSNPNLYWYRQAAGRGLQLLFYSVGIGQISSEVPQNLSASRPQDRQFILSSKKLLLSDSGFYLCAWSLPWGHTLFGSGTRLTVV.

This chain connects TRBV2 to TRBJ2-3, with 8 nucleotides matching TRBD2. Germline V lookup: CDR1 SNHLY, CDR2 FYNNEI. The CDR3 has 14 residues. After removal of 7 bases from V and 4 bases from J, the junction contained 7 bases not matched to a gene. Here the CDR3 DNA reads TGTGCCAGCAAAGGGACTAGTAGTCCAGATACGCAGTATTTT. Protein product: CASKGTSSPDTQYF.

This clone has more than one count but fewer than ten. The chain links TRBV5-4 to TRBJ1-4; D not certain. V was pared by 3 bases and J by 5 bases, with 8 bases between. Germline V gene data show CDR1 as SGHNT and CDR2 as YYREEE (reference sequence). The CDR3 runs 13 residues. The chain's CDR3 is CASSSYSNEKLFF. Written as DNA, the CDR3 is TGTGCCAGCAGCTCTTACAGCAATGAAAAACTGTTTTTT.

This clone was seen a single time. The chain joins TRBV28 to TRBJ1-2; the D gene is possibly TRBD1 (5 bases). This CDR3 spans 14 amino acids. The V gene lost 7 bases and the J gene lost 4 bases, with 16 bases spanning the gap. Germline-derived CDR1 and CDR2 are MDHEN and SYDVKM. This chain's CDR3 is CASNGPGQGYGYTF. CDR3 DNA: TGTGCCAGCAATGGACCCGGGCAGGGCTATGGCTACACCTTC.

J is TRBJ1-1 and V is TRBV4-3; D gene ambiguous. The V end was cut by 1 base, the J end by 3 bases, with 6 bases between. The CDR3 consists of 13 residues. Germline V gene sequence: CDR1 LGHNA, CDR2 YSLEER. The CDR3 bases are TGCGCCAGCAGCCAAGTACGGGACACTGAAGCTTTCTTT. It is translated as CASSQVRDTEAFF.

J is TRBJ2-7 and V is TRBV27; 9 bases line up with TRBD1. This CDR3 is 12 amino acids long. Germline values: CDR1 MNHEY, CDR2 SMNVEV (reference sequence). V lost 8 bases, J lost 8 bases, and 7 bases stayed unmatched. The DNA for the CDR3 is TGTGCCAGCGGGTGGGGACAGGGCCAGCAGTACTTC. Protein sequence: CASGWGQGQQYF.

This clone was seen just once. V usage is TRBV4-1 and J usage is TRBJ2-1; D is perhaps TRBD2 (5 bases). V was trimmed by 6 bases and J by 0 bases, leaving 9 bases between them. Germline assignment: CDR1 MGHRA and CDR2 YSYEKL. The CDR3 covers 14 residues. In nucleotides, the CDR3 is TGCGCCAGCAGATACGGGGTCTCCTACAATGAGCAGTTCTTC. This encodes CASRYGVSYNEQFF.

This sequence joins TRBV9 and TRBJ1-1; D might be TRBD1 (6 bases). This CDR3 is built from 15 residues. Germline CDR1 reads SGDLS; CDR2 reads YYNGEE. Trimming took 2 bases from V and 6 from J, leaving 17 bases between them. The CDR3 coding sequence is TGTGCCAGCAGCGTCGGCCGGGGGGCGTCCGCTGAAGCTTTCTTT. Protein: CASSVGRGASAEAFF.

V and J are TRBV27 and TRBJ2-5; possibly TRBD2 for D (7 bases). CDR3 length: 14 amino acids. Trimming took off 9 bases at V and 6 bases at J, with 20 bases between the two ends. The germline gives CDR1 MNHEY, CDR2 SMNVEV (reference sequence). The CDR3 DNA follows: TGTGCCAGAGGGACGGGGGGCTCCCCGAAGACCCAGTACTTC. As protein: CARGTGGSPKTQYF.